This is a list of T cell receptor beta chains from one sample in a study of radiotherapy plus CTLA-4 blockade in lung cancer. The repertoire was sequenced with immunoSEQ multiplex PCR; TCRdb's copy has only in-frame clones and lacks some. The sample holds 55,000 to 65,000 clones; 60% to 80% are singletons and the top ten take 2.5% to 3%. Sample: peripheral blood, taken from a patient treated with radiotherapy plus ipilimumab. These receptors all stem from a human donor with non-small cell lung cancer who had a complete response to radiotherapy plus ipilimumab. The CDR3 runs from the conserved cysteine through the conserved F or W. Each record gives: V gene, clone size, J gene, D gene, CDR3 protein, CDR3 DNA. D genes are given only for firm matches. A clone size is listed for some rows: how often the clone was seen (once, few, many), or a class if it is expanded.

>TRBV5-1|-|TRBJ2-7|-
CASSFGGRTYEQYF
TGCGCCAGCAGCTTTGGGGGGAGAACCTACGAGCAGTACTTC
>TRBV6-6|-|TRBJ2-3|TRBD2
CASSFGLEMPTDTQYF
TGTGCCAGCAGTTTCGGACTAGAGATGCCCACAGATACGCAGTATTTT
>TRBV20-1|-|TRBJ1-2|-
CSAQEVYGYTF
TGCAGTGCACAAGAAGTCTATGGCTACACCTTC
>TRBV5-1|-|TRBJ2-5|-
CASGQGPNKETQYF
TGCGCCAGTGGGCAGGGCCCCAACAAAGAGACCCAGTACTTC
>TRBV6-4|-|TRBJ2-1|TRBD2
CATPLAGGHGEQFF
TGTGCCACCCCACTAGCGGGGGGGCACGGTGAGCAGTTCTTC
>TRBV5-4|-|TRBJ2-7|TRBD2
CASSQVGGGYEQYF
TGCGCCAGCAGCCAAGTGGGGGGGGGCTACGAGCAGTACTTC
>TRBV19|-|TRBJ2-2|TRBD1
CASSIGGQTTGELFF
TGTGCCAGTAGTATAGGGGGACAGACCACCGGGGAGCTGTTTTTT
>TRBV6-6|-|TRBJ1-4|-
CASSYGRGTYEKLFF
TGTGCCAGCAGCTACGGACGGGGAACTTATGAAAAACTGTTTTTT
>TRBV5-6|-|TRBJ2-7|-
CASSDRTVYEQYF
TGTGCCAGCAGCGACCGGACAGTTTACGAGCAGTACTTC
>TRBV19|-|TRBJ1-2|-
CASKGELLNYGYTF
TGTGCCAGTAAGGGGGAACTTCTTAACTATGGCTACACCTTC
>TRBV4-3|few|TRBJ2-7|-
CASSQDPGRAYEQYF
TGCGCCAGCAGCCAAGATCCCGGCAGGGCCTACGAGCAGTACTTC
>TRBV11-2|-|TRBJ1-3|-
CASSHTGGNTIYF
TGTGCCAGCAGCCATACAGGGGGAAACACCATATATTTT
>TRBV7-6|once|TRBJ2-1|TRBD2
CASSLGRLAGGNEQFF
TGTGCCAGCAGCTTAGGGAGGCTAGCGGGAGGCAATGAGCAGTTCTTC
>TRBV27|-|TRBJ1-1|-
CASSFGLRSNTEAFF
TGTGCCAGCAGTTTTGGGCTAAGATCGAACACTGAAGCTTTCTTT
>TRBV11-2|-|TRBJ1-2|-
CASSLTPTDYFYGYTF
TGTGCCAGCAGCTTAACCCCGACGGACTATTTCTATGGCTACACCTTC
>TRBV9|-|TRBJ2-1|-
CASSVATRGVNNEQFF
TGTGCCAGCAGCGTAGCTACACGGGGAGTTAACAATGAGCAGTTCTTC
>TRBV27|-|TRBJ2-6|TRBD1
CASSLGGQGRIRSGANVLTF
TGTGCCAGCAGTTTGGGGGGACAGGGGAGGATCCGCTCTGGGGCCAACGTCCTGACTTTC
>TRBV29-1|-|TRBJ2-1|-
CSVVQGHNEQFF
TGCAGCGTTGTACAGGGTCACAATGAGCAGTTCTTC
>TRBV30|-|TRBJ2-3|-
CAWSVSNTDTQYF
TGTGCCTGGAGTGTATCTAACACAGATACGCAGTATTTT
>TRBV27|-|TRBJ2-1|-
CASSLKLTSSYNEQFF
TGTGCCAGCAGTTTAAAACTAACAAGCTCCTACAATGAGCAGTTCTTC
>TRBV11-2|-|TRBJ1-5|-
CASSLGLRDQPQHF
TGTGCCAGCAGCTTAGGACTTCGGGATCAGCCCCAGCATTTT
>TRBV18|-|TRBJ2-2|TRBD2
CASSSRGASNTGELFF
TGTGCCAGCTCCTCGCGGGGGGCCTCGAACACCGGGGAGCTGTTTTTT
>TRBV7-9|-|TRBJ2-4|-
CASSLQGNIQYF
TGTGCCAGCAGCCTACAGGGAAACATTCAGTACTTC
>TRBV11-2|few|TRBJ1-2|-
CASSYDTLYGYTF
TGTGCCAGCAGCTACGACACACTCTATGGCTACACCTTC
>TRBV19|few|TRBJ2-2|-
CASKSTGELFF
TGTGCCAGTAAGAGCACCGGGGAGCTGTTTTTT
>TRBV7-8|-|TRBJ2-1|-
CASSLDLPGEQFF
TGTGCCAGCAGCTTAGACCTCCCGGGTGAGCAGTTCTTC
>TRBV5-1|-|TRBJ2-1|-
CASSLEPVGVLNNEQFF
TGCGCCAGCAGCCTAGAGCCCGTAGGCGTACTAAACAATGAGCAGTTCTTC
>TRBV28|-|TRBJ2-1|-
CASGGRGRNEQFF
TGTGCCAGCGGAGGGAGGGGGAGAAATGAGCAGTTCTTC
>TRBV19|few|TRBJ2-2|-
CASSKQGFTGELFF
TGTGCCAGTAGTAAACAGGGTTTCACCGGGGAGCTGTTTTTT
>TRBV4-3|-|TRBJ2-2|-
CASSQVIDLTGELFF
TGCGCCAGCAGCCAGGTCATAGATTTAACCGGGGAGCTGTTTTTT
>TRBV5-4|few|TRBJ2-5|TRBD2
CASSLRSGGAGETQYF
TGTGCCAGCAGCTTGAGAAGCGGGGGGGCGGGTGAGACCCAGTACTTC
>TRBV2|few|TRBJ2-7|TRBD1
CASTIQGAANRYEQYF
TGTGCCAGCACGATTCAGGGGGCGGCAAATCGGTACGAGCAGTACTTC
>TRBV6-6|-|TRBJ2-2|TRBD2
CASSQGLAGSPELFF
TGTGCCAGCAGCCAGGGACTAGCGGGATCCCCGGAGCTGTTTTTT
>TRBV6-5|-|TRBJ2-2|TRBD1
CASRRDRDTGELFF
TGTGCCAGCCGCCGGGACAGAGACACCGGGGAGCTGTTTTTT
>TRBV6-5|-|TRBJ2-3|TRBD2
CASSFSGGQQDTQYF
TGTGCCAGCAGTTTTAGCGGGGGCCAACAAGATACGCAGTATTTT
>TRBV6-5|-|TRBJ1-2|-
CASRQWATGYTF
TGTGCCAGCAGACAATGGGCCACTGGCTACACCTTC
>TRBV29-1|-|TRBJ2-1|TRBD2
CSATLGLAGVNEQFF
TGCAGCGCCACCTTAGGACTAGCGGGAGTAAATGAGCAGTTCTTC
>TRBV2|-|TRBJ2-3|TRBD2
CASSEVRLAESTDTQYF
TGTGCCAGCTCTGAGGTCCGACTAGCGGAAAGCACAGATACGCAGTATTTT
>TRBV11-2|-|TRBJ2-1|-
CASSLGRSNNEQFF
TGTGCCAGCAGCCTAGGGAGGAGCAACAATGAGCAGTTCTTC
>TRBV4-1|-|TRBJ1-1|-
CATARGLQNTEAFF
TGCGCCACGGCCAGGGGCCTCCAGAACACTGAAGCTTTCTTT
>TRBV10-1|-|TRBJ1-1|-
CASSDGAQGNTEAFF
TGCGCCAGCAGCGATGGGGCACAGGGGAACACTGAAGCTTTCTTT
>TRBV7-8|-|TRBJ1-5|-
CASSLLSRENQPQHF
TGTGCCAGCAGCTTATTGTCCAGGGAAAATCAGCCCCAGCATTTT
>TRBV18|many|TRBJ1-2|-
CASSPIDRLYGYTF
TGTGCCAGCTCACCAATCGACAGGCTCTATGGCTACACCTTC
>TRBV7-8|once|TRBJ1-3|TRBD1
CASSLVGQGGSGNTIYF
TGTGCCAGCAGCTTAGTGGGACAGGGGGGCTCTGGAAACACCATATATTTT
>TRBV5-4|-|TRBJ2-6|-
CASTTGNSGANVLTF
TGTGCCAGCACTACGGGTAACTCTGGGGCCAACGTCCTGACTTTC
>TRBV5-4|-|TRBJ1-6|TRBD1
CASRSRTGGNSPLHF
TGTGCCAGCAGGAGTCGGACAGGGGGCAATTCACCCCTCCACTTT
>TRBV28|-|TRBJ2-1|TRBD2
CASSPGTSGRAEQFF
TGTGCCAGCAGTCCCGGGACTAGCGGGAGGGCTGAGCAGTTCTTC
>TRBV7-2|-|TRBJ1-5|-
CASSLVREQPQHF
TGTGCCAGCAGCTTAGTCCGAGAGCAGCCCCAGCATTTT
>TRBV4-2|-|TRBJ1-5|TRBD1
CASSQDGSRGSGTQHF
TGTGCCAGCAGCCAAGATGGATCCAGGGGGTCCGGTACGCAGCATTTT
>TRBV5-1|few|TRBJ2-1|TRBD2
CASSLGTSGGDEQFF
TGCGCCAGCAGCTTGGGGACTAGCGGGGGGGATGAGCAGTTCTTC
>TRBV29-1|-|TRBJ2-7|-
CSVGNRAGTYEQYF
TGCAGCGTTGGTAACAGGGCAGGGACCTACGAGCAGTACTTC
>TRBV5-7|-|TRBJ1-5|TRBD1
CASSLSLRGLGGNQPQHF
TGTGCCAGCAGCTTGTCTCTCAGGGGGCTTGGAGGCAATCAGCCCCAGCATTTT
>TRBV9|-|TRBJ2-1|-
CASSLRDFLYNEQFF
TGTGCCAGCAGCCTCCGGGACTTCCTCTACAATGAGCAGTTCTTC
>TRBV4-3|-|TRBJ2-1|TRBD2
CASSQDILAGRNEQFF
TGCGCCAGCAGCCAAGATATACTAGCGGGGAGAAATGAGCAGTTCTTC
>TRBV5-4|-|TRBJ1-1|-
CATFLGGRNTEAFF
TGTGCCACCTTTTTGGGGGGACGGAACACTGAAGCTTTCTTT
>TRBV27|few|TRBJ2-7|TRBD2
CASRSTTSLSSYEQYF
TGTGCCAGCAGATCGACGACTAGCCTGTCCTCCTACGAGCAGTACTTC
>TRBV5-4|once|TRBJ1-2|TRBD1
CASSSRRDRGRDGYTF
TGTGCCAGCAGCTCACGCCGGGACAGGGGAAGGGATGGCTACACCTTC
>TRBV9|once|TRBJ2-3|TRBD2
CASSVRLAGGVDTQYF
TGTGCCAGCAGCGTCCGACTAGCGGGGGGGGTAGATACGCAGTATTTT
>TRBV11-2|-|TRBJ1-1|-
CASSFVRQANTEAFF
TGTGCCAGCAGCTTCGTTAGACAGGCGAACACTGAAGCTTTCTTT